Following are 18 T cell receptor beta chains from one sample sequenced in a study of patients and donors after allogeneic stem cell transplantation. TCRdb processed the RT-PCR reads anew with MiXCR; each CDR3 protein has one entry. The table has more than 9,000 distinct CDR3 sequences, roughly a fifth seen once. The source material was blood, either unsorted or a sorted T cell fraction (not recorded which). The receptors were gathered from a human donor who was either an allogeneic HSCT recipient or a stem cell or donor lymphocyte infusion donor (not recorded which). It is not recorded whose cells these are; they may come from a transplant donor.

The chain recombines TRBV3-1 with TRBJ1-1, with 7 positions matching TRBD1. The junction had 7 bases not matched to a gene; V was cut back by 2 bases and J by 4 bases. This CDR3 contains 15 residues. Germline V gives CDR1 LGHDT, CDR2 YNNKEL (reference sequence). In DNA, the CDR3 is TGTGCCAGCAGCCAAAACAGGGGTATGTTCACTGAAGCTTTCTTT. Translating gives CASSQNRGMFTEAFF.

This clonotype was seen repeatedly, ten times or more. Here the CDR3 DNA reads TGCAGTGCTAGAGGTCTCACGAACACTGAAGCTTTCTTT. Amino acid sequence: CSARGLTNTEAFF. The J gene is TRBJ1-1, the V gene TRBV20-1; D ambiguous. Germline CDR1 reads DFQATT; CDR2 reads SNEGSKA (reference sequence). With 1 base removed from V and 1 base from J, the gap between germline ends came to 7 bases. The CDR3 has 13 residues.

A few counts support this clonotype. CDR3 sequence (DNA): TGTGCCAGCAGTGTGAGGGGGCCTGGCGAAAAACTGTTTTTT. It translates to CASSVRGPGEKLFF. The chain uses TRBV6-1 and TRBJ1-4; 7 bases align to TRBD1. CDR1 is MNHNS, CDR2 SASEGT, per germline. There are 14 residues in the CDR3. Unmatched junction bases numbered 7, after V lost 4 bases and J lost 8 bases.

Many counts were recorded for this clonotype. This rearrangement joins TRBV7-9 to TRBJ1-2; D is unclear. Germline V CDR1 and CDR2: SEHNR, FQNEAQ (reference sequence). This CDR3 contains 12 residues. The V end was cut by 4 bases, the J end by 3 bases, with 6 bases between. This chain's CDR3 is CASSSQDYGYTF. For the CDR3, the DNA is TGTGCCAGCAGCTCCCAGGACTATGGCTACACCTTC.

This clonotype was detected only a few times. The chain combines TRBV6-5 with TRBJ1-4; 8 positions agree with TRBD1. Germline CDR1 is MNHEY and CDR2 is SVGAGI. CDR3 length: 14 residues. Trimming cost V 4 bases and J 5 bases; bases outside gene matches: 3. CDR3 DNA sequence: TGTGCCAGCAGTTCCTGGACAGGGAATGAAAAACTGTTTTTT. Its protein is CASSSWTGNEKLFF.

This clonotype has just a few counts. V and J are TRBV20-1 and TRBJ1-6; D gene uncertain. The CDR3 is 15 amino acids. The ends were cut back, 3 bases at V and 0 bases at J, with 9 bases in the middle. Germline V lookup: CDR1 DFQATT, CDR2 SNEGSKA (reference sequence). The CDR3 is CSARGRSSYNSPLHF. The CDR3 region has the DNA TGCAGTGCTAGGGGGAGGAGCTCCTATAATTCACCCCTCCACTTT.

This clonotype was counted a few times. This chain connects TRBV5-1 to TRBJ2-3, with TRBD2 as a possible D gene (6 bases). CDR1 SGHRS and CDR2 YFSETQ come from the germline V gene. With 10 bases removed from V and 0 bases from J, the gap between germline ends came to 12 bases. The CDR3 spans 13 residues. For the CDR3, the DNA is TGCGCCTCTTCGCGGGGCAGCACAGATACGCAGTATTTT. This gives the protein CASSRGSTDTQYF.

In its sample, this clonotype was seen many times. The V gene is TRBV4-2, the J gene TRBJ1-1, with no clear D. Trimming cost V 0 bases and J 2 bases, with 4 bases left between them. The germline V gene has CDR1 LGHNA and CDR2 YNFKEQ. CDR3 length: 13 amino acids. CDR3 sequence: CASSQERNTEAFF. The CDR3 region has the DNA TGTGCCAGCAGCCAAGAGAGAAACACTGAAGCTTTCTTT.

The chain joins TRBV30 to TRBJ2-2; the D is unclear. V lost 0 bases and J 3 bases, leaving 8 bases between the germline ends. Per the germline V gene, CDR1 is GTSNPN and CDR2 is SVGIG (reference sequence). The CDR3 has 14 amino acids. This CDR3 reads CAWSVGQDTGELFF. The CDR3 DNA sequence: TGTGCCTGGAGTGTAGGGCAGGACACCGGGGAGCTGTTTTTT. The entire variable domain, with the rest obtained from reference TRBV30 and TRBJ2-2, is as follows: SQTIHQWPATLVQPVGSPLSLECTVEGTSNPNLYWYRQAAGRGLQLLFYSVGIGQISSEVPQNLSASRPQDRQFILSSKKLLLSDSGFYLCAWSVGQDTGELFFGEGSRLTVL.

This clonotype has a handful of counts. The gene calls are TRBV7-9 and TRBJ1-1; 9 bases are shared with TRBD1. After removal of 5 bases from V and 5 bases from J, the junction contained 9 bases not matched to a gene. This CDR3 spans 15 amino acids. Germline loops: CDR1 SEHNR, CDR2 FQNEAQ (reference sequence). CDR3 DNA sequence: TGTGCCAGCAGCCCACAAACAGGGGGCTTGACTGAAGCTTTCTTT. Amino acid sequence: CASSPQTGGLTEAFF.

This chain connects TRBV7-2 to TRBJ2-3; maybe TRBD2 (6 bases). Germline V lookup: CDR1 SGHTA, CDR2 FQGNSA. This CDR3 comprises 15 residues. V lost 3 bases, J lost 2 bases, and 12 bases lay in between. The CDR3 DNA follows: TGTGCCAGCAGCTTCCAAGCGGGTAACACAGATACGCAGTATTTT. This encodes CASSFQAGNTDTQYF.

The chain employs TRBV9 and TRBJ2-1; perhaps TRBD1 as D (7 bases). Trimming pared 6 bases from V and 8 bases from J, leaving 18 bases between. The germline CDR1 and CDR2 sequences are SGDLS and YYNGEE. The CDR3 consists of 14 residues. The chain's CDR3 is CASTRQGGFDEQFF. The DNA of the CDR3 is TGTGCCAGCACCAGACAGGGAGGATTCGATGAGCAGTTCTTC.

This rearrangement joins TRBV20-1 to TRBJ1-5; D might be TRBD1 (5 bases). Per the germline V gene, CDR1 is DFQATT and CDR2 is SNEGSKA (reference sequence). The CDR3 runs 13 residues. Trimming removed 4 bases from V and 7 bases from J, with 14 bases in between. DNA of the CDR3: TGCAGTGCTAAGATCAGGGACGGACAGCCCCAGCATTTT. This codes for CSAKIRDGQPQHF.

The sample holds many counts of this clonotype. CDR3 nucleotides: TGTGCCAGCAGTTTCAGGGATGAGCAGTTCTTC. Translation: CASSFRDEQFF. The chain has TRBV12-3 or TRBV12-4 and TRBJ2-1; tentatively, D is TRBD1 (5 bases). V lost 3 bases and J lost 8, with 5 bases in between. The CDR3 length is 11 residues.

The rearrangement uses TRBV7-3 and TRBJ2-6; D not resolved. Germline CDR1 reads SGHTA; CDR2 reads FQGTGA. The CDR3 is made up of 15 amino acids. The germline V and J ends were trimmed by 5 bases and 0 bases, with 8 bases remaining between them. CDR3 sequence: CASSPTVSGANVLTF. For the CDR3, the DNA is TGTGCCAGCAGCCCAACGGTCTCTGGGGCCAACGTCCTGACTTTC.

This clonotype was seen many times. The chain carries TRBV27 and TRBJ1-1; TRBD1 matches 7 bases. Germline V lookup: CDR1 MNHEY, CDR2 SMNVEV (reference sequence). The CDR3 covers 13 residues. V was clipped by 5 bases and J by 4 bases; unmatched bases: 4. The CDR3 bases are TGTGCCAGCAGTCTGCAGGGGGGCACTGAAGCTTTCTTT. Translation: CASSLQGGTEAFF.

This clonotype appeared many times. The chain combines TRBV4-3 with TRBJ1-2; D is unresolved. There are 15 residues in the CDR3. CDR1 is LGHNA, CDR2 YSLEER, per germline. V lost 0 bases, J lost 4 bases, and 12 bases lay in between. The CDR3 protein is CASSQDPQTLYGYTF. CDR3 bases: TGCGCCAGCAGCCAAGATCCACAGACCCTCTATGGCTACACCTTC.

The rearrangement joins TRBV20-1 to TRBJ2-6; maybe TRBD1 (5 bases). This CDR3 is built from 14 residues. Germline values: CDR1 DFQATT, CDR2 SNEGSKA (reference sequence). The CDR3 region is CNTDILSGANVLTF. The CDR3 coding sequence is TGCAATACGGACATTCTCTCTGGGGCCAACGTCCTGACTTTC.